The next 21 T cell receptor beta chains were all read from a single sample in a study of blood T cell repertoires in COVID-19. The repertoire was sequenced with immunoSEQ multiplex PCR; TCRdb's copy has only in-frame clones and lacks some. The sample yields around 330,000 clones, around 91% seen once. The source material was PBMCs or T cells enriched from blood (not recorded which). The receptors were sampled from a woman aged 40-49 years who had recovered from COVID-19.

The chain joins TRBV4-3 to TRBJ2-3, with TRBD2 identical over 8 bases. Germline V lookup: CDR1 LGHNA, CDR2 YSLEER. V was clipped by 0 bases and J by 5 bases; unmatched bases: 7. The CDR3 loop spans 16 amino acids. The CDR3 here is CASSQEGGGSGDTQYF. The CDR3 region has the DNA TGCGCCAGCAGCCAAGAAGGCGGGGGGTCTGGAGATACGCAGTATTTT.

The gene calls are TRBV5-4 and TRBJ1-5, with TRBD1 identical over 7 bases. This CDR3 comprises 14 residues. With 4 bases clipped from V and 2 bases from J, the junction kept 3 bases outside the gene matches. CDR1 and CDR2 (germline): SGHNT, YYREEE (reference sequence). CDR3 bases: TGTGCCAGCAGCCCCGGACAGGGCAATCAGCCCCAGCATTTT. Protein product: CASSPGQGNQPQHF.

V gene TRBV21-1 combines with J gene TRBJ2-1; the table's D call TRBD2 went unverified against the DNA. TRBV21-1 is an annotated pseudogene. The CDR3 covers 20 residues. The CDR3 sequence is CASSKGRLGQTGDSYNEQFF. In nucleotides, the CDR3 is TGTGCCAGCAGCAAAGGGAGGCTGGGTCAGACCGGGGACTCCTACAATGAGCAGTTCTTC.

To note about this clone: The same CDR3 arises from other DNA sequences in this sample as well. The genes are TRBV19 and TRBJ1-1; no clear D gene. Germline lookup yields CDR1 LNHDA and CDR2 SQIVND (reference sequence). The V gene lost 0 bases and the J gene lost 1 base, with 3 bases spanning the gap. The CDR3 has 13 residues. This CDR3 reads CASSIDGNTEAFF. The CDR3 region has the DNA TGTGCCAGTAGTATAGACGGGAACACTGAAGCTTTCTTT.

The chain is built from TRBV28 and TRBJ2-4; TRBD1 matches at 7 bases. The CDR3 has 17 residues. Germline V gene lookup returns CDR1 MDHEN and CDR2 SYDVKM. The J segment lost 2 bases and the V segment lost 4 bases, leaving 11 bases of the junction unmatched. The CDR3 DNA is TGTGCCAGCAGTTCAAAGGGGCGACAGGGAACCAAAAACATTCAGTACTTC. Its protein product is CASSSKGRQGTKNIQYF.

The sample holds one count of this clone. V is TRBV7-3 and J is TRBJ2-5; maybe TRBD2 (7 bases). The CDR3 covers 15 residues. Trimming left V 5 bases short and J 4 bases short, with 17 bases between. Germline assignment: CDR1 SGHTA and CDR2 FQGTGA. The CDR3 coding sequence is TGTGCCAGCAGCCAAGGCGGGGGCCGGGGAGAGACCCAGTACTTC. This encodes CASSQGGGRGETQYF. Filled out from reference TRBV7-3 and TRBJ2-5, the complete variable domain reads GAGVSQTPSNKVTEKGKYVELRCDPISGHTALYWYRQSLGQGPEFLIYFQGTGAADDSGLPNDRFFAVRPEGSVSTLKIQRTERGDSAVYLCASSQGGGRGETQYFGPGTRLLVL.

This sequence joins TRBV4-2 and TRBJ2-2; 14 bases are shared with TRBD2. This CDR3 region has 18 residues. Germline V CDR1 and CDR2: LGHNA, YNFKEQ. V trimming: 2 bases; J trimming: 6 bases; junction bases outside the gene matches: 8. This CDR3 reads CASSQPGTSGSRAGELFF. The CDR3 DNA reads TGTGCCAGCAGCCAACCCGGGACTAGCGGGAGTAGGGCCGGGGAGCTGTTTTTT.

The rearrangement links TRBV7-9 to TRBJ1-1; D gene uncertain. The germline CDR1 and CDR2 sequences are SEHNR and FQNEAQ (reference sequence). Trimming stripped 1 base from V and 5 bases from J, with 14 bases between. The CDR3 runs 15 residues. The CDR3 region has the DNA TGTGCCAGCAGCTTAGTGGATTCAGGAGGGACTGAAGCTTTCTTT. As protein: CASSLVDSGGTEAFF.

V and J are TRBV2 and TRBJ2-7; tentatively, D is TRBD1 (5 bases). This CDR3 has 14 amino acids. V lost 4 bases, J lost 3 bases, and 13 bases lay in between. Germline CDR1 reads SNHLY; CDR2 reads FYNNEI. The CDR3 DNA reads TGTGCCAGCAGTGCGACAGATCTTTTCTACGAGCAGTACTTC. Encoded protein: CASSATDLFYEQYF.

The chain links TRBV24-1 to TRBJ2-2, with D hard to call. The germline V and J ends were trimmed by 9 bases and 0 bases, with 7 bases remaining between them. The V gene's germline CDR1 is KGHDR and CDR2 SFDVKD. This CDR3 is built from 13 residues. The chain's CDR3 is CATLSANTGELFF. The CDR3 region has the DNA TGTGCCACCCTGTCAGCGAACACCGGGGAGCTGTTTTTT.

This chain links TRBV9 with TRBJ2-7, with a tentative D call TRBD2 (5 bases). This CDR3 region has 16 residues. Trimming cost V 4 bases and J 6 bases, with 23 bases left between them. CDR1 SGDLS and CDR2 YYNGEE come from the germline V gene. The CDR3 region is CASSLRLTTNTLEQYF. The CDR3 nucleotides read TGTGCCAGCAGCCTCCGTCTGACTACGAATACACTCGAGCAGTACTTC.

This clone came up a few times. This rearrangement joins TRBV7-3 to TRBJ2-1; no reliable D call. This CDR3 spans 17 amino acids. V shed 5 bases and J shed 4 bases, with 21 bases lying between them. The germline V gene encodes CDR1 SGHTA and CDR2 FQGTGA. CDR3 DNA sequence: TGTGCCAGCAGCCCGATAGTAGACAAGCAGTCTTACAATGAGCAGTTCTTC. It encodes CASSPIVDKQSYNEQFF.

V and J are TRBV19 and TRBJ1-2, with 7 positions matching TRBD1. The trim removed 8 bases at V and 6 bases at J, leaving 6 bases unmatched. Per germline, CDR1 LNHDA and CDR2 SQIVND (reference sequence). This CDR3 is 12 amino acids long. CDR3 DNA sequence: TGTGCCAGTGAGACAGGGCCGGATGGCTACACCTTC. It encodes CASETGPDGYTF.

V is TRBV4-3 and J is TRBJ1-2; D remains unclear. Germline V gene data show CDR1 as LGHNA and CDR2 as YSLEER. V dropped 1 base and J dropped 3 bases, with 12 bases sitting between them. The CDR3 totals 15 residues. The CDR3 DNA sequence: TGCGCCAGCAGCCAAGGTCGGGAGGTTGACTATGGCTACACCTTC. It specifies CASSQGREVDYGYTF.

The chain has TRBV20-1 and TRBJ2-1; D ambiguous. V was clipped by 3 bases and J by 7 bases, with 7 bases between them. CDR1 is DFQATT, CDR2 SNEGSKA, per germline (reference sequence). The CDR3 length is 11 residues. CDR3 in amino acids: CSASQKNEQFF. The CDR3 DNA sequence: TGCAGTGCTAGCCAGAAGAATGAGCAGTTCTTC.

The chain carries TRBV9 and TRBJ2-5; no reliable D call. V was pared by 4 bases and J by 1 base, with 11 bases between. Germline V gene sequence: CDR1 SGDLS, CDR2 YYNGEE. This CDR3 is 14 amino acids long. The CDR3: CASSPKVAQETQYF. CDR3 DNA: TGTGCCAGCAGCCCCAAGGTAGCCCAAGAGACCCAGTACTTC.

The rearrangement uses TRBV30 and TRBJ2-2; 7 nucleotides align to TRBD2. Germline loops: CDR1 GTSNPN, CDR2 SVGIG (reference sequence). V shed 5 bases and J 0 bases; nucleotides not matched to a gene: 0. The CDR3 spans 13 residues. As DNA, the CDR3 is TGTGCCTGGGCGGGGGCGAACACCGGGGAGCTGTTTTTT. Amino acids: CAWAGANTGELFF.

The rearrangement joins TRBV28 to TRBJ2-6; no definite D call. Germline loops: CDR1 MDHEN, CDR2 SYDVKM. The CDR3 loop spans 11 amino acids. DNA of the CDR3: TGTCTCGGCTCTGGGGCCAACGTCCTGACTTTC. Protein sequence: CLGSGANVLTF.

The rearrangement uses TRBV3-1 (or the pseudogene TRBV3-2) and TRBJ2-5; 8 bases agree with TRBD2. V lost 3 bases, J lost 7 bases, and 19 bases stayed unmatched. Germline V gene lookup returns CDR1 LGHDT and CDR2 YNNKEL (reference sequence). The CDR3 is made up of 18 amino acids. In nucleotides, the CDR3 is TGTGCCAGCAGCCAGCTTCCCAAAGCGGGGGCACCCTGGGGGACCCAGTACTTC. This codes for CASSQLPKAGAPWGTQYF.

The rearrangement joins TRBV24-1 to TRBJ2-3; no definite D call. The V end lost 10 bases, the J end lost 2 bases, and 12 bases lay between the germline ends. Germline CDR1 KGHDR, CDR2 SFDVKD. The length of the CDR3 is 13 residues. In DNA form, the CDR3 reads TGTGCCACTTTCGACATTCTCACAGATACGCAGTATTTT. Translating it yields CATFDILTDTQYF.

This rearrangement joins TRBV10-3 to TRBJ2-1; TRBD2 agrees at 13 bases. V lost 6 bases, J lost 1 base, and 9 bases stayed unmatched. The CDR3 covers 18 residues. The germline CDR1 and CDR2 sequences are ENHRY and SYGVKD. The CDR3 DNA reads TGTGCCATCAGCGGACTAGCGGGGGCCCTTCCTTCCTACAATGAGCAGTTCTTC. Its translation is CAISGLAGALPSYNEQFF.